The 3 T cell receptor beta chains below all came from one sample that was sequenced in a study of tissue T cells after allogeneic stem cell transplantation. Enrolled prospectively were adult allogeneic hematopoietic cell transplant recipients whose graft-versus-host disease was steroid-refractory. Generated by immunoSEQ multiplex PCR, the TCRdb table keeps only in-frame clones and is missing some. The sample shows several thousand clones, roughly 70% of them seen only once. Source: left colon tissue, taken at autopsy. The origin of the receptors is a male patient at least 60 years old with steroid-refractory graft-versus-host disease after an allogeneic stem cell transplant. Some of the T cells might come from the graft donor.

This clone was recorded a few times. The CDR3 sequence: CASSYRRAEKLFF. DNA for the CDR3: TGTGCCAGCAGTTACAGGAGGGCTGAAAAACTGTTTTTT. This rearrangement joins TRBV6-5 to TRBJ1-4; D is unresolved. The V and J ends lost 2 bases and 7 bases respectively, with 8 bases between them. This CDR3 has 13 amino acids. Germline values: CDR1 MNHEY, CDR2 SVGAGI.

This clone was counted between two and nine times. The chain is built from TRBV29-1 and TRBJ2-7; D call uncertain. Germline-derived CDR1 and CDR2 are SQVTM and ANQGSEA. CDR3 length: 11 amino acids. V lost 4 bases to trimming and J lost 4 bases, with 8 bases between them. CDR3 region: CSVGATYEQYF. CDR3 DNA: TGCAGCGTTGGGGCAACATACGAGCAGTACTTC.

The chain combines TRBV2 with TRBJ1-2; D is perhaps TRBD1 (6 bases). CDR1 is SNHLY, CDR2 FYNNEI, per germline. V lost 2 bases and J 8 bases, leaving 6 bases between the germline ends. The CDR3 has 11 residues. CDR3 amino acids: CASSEQGGYTF. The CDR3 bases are TGTGCCAGCAGTGAACAGGGGGGCTACACCTTC.